This TCR beta chain was sequenced during a study of cytomegalovirus exposure and HLA in healthy donors. Study at large: Roughly 180 million T cells yielded more than 95 million unique TCR beta sequences, as an earlier analysis found.

Trimming cost V 4 bases and J 2 bases; bases outside gene matches: 8. The CDR3 is 16 residues long. Germline V gene lookup returns CDR1 SGDLS and CDR2 YYNGEE. The primer mix had 60 Vbeta and 13 Jbeta primers. The repertoire was sequenced with immunoSEQ multiplex PCR; TCRdb's copy has only in-frame clones and lacks some. Here the sample spans approximately 140,000 clones, about three quarters being singletons. This TCR was recovered from a man aged 35 to 55 in good health and CMV-seropositive. Material for sequencing was PBMCs. The chain couples TRBV9 to TRBJ1-5, with 8 nucleotides matching TRBD1. This CDR3 is CASSIRDRNGNQPQHF. In DNA form, the CDR3 reads TGTGCCAGCAGCATCCGGGACAGGAATGGCAATCAGCCCCAGCATTTT.